This entry concerns a single T cell receptor beta chain. This sample is drawn from a study of blood T cell repertoires in COVID-19. Study details: Sources were T cells, B-cell-depleted T cells, or PBMCs; the material itself was cDNA or gDNA.

Sequenced by immunoSEQ multiplex PCR; TCRdb stores in-frame clones only, minus some. This table holds 60,000 to 75,000 clones, around 83% found once. J lost 4 bases, V lost 5 bases, and 19 bases had no gene match. There are 19 residues in the CDR3. Germline CDR1 reads SGHNT; CDR2 reads YENEEA. The specimen was peripheral blood. The chain couples TRBV11-3 to TRBJ2-3, with 9 positions matching TRBD2. The origin of this receptor is a man between 65 and 79 years old with active COVID-19. The CDR3 here is CASSPPNGGRVLVSDTQYF. The DNA for the CDR3 is TGTGCCAGCAGCCCACCGAACGGCGGGAGGGTCCTCGTCTCAGATACGCAGTATTTT.